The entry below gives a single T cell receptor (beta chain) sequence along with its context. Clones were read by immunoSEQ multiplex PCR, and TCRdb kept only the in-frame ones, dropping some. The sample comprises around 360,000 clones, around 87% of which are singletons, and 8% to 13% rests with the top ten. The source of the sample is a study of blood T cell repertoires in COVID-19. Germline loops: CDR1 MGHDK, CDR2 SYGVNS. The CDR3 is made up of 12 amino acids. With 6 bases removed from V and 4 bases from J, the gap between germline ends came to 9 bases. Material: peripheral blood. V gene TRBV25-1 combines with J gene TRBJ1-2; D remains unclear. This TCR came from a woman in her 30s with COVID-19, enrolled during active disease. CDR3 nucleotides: TGTGCCAGCAGGGGCAACATCTATGGCTACACCTTC. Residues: CASRGNIYGYTF.